The 21 T cell receptor beta chains below come from one sample, sequenced in a study of a mutant IDH1 vaccine in newly diagnosed glioma. Measured with immunoSEQ multiplex PCR; TCRdb has only the in-frame clones, and not every one. The table includes some 50,000 clones, 65% detected once. Which antigens these TCRs recognize remains unknown. Time point described: week 47, end of study. One vaccine dose held 300 ug of mutant IDH1 20-mer peptide and came with topical imiquimod. This specimen consisted of peripheral blood mononuclear cells (PBMCs), obtained from a glioma patient whose treatment included an IDH1 peptide vaccine. The receptors were sampled from a man in his forties with glioma. Some clones in this sample may be carry-over from other donors' samples.

The chain carries TRBV7-9 and TRBJ2-1; D is possibly TRBD1 or TRBD2 (6 bases each). Germline lookup yields CDR1 SEHNR and CDR2 FQNEAQ (reference sequence). CDR3 length: 15 amino acids. V lost 5 bases, J lost 6 bases, and 17 bases lay in between. Here the CDR3 DNA reads TGTGCCAGCAGCGCGACCGGGGGCCTTCTCAATGAGCAGTTCTTC. This sequence encodes CASSATGGLLNEQFF.

The gene calls are TRBV29-1 and TRBJ1-1, with D possibly TRBD1 on 5 matching bases. This CDR3 comprises 12 residues. The germline V gene encodes CDR1 SQVTM and CDR2 ANQGSEA. V gave up 7 bases and J gave up 0 bases, with 9 bases separating them. The CDR3 spells CSGGRMNTEAFF. As DNA, the CDR3 is TGCAGCGGGGGGAGGATGAACACTGAAGCTTTCTTT.

The chain combines TRBV2 with TRBJ1-1; 8 nucleotides line up with TRBD1. The V and J ends lost 5 bases and 1 base, in that order; junction bases with no gene match: 12. The CDR3 totals 17 residues. CDR1 SNHLY and CDR2 FYNNEI come from the germline V gene. CDR3 in amino acids: CASSYKPGGAGNTEAFF. The CDR3 coding sequence is TGTGCCAGCAGTTACAAGCCAGGGGGCGCGGGGAACACTGAAGCTTTCTTT.

The chain has TRBV6-5 and TRBJ1-5, with D perhaps matching TRBD1 (6 bases). V was cut by 2 bases and J by 3 bases, with 8 bases left in between. CDR3 size: 14 residues. The germline CDR1 and CDR2 sequences are MNHEY and SVGAGI. Written as DNA, the CDR3 is TGTGCCAGCAGTTACACAGGGCTCAATCAGCCCCAGCATTTT. Amino acids: CASSYTGLNQPQHF.

This clone has a handful of counts. The chain couples TRBV7-2 to TRBJ2-1; no definite D call. Trimming took 4 bases from V and 6 from J, leaving 13 bases between them. CDR1 is SGHTA and CDR2 is FQGNSA in the germline V gene. The CDR3 runs to 14 residues. Written as DNA, the CDR3 is TGTGCCAGCAGCTCCCCGGAAAGGCGCAATGAGCAGTTCTTC. Its translation: CASSSPERRNEQFF. Drawing the rest from reference TRBV7-2 and TRBJ2-1, the complete variable domain is GAGVSQSPSNKVTEKGKDVELRCDPISGHTALYWYRQSLGQGLEFLIYFQGNSAPDKSGLPSDRFSAERTGGSVSTLTIQRTQQEDSAVYLCASSSPERRNEQFFGPGTRLTVL.

V gene TRBV19 combines with J gene TRBJ2-3, with 8 bases that match TRBD1. This CDR3 is 15 amino acids long. Unmatched junction bases numbered 3, after V lost 2 bases and J lost 2 bases. From germline, CDR1 is LNHDA and CDR2 SQIVND (reference sequence). The CDR3 spells CASSIQGASTDTQYF. The CDR3 nucleotides are TGTGCCAGTAGTATACAGGGGGCTTCCACAGATACGCAGTATTTT.

The CDR3 DNA is TGTGCCAGCAGCTTGGCAGTAGCAGGCTACTCCTACGAGCAGTACTTC. This gives the protein CASSLAVAGYSYEQYF. The rearrangement uses TRBV5-4 and TRBJ2-7; D not resolved. The V and J ends lost 0 bases and 0 bases respectively, with 13 bases between them. The CDR3 is 16 residues long. In germline, CDR1 is SGHNT, CDR2 YYREEE (reference sequence).

The chain employs TRBV5-4 and TRBJ1-3; a possible D gene is TRBD1 (6 bases). The CDR3 contains 16 residues. Trimming stripped 6 bases from V and 0 bases from J, with 16 bases between. Germline CDR1 SGHNT, CDR2 YYREEE (reference sequence). CDR3 amino acids: CASNPGQPASGNTIYF. The CDR3 DNA reads as TGTGCCAGCAACCCTGGACAGCCTGCCTCTGGAAACACCATATATTTT. Looking up the rest from reference TRBV5-4 and TRBJ1-3 gives the full variable domain: ETGVTQSPTHLIKTRGQQVTLRCSSQSGHNTVSWYQQALGQGPQFIFQYYREEENGRGNFPPRFSGLQFPNYSSELNVNALELDDSALYLCASNPGQPASGNTIYFGEGSWLTVV.

This sequence joins TRBV6-5 and TRBJ1-3, with no clear D. This CDR3 has 16 amino acids. Trimming stripped 0 bases from V and 0 bases from J, with 9 bases between. Germline V gene sequence: CDR1 MNHEY, CDR2 SVGAGI. The CDR3 region is CASSYSSPGSGNTIYF. The CDR3 DNA reads TGTGCCAGCAGTTACTCGTCCCCAGGCTCTGGAAACACCATATATTTT.

The V call is TRBV5-6, the J call TRBJ2-5; 8 bases fit TRBD2. Per germline, CDR1 SGHDT and CDR2 YYEEEE. With V trimmed by 2 bases and J by 5 bases, 5 bases remained unmatched. The CDR3 is 14 residues long. As DNA, the CDR3 is TGTGCCAGCAGCTTACGGGGGGGCCGCGAGACCCAGTACTTC. Its translation: CASSLRGGRETQYF.

The gene calls are TRBV6-1 and TRBJ2-2; D is perhaps TRBD2 (8 bases). Germline values: CDR1 MNHNS, CDR2 SASEGT. The CDR3 consists of 14 residues. For the CDR3, the DNA is TGTGCAGGGGGCGGGGGGCTAATCACCGGGGAGCTGTTTTTT. Encoded protein: CAGGGGLITGELFF.

This rearrangement joins TRBV6-5 to TRBJ2-1; 9 nucleotides match TRBD1. Germline V gene sequence: CDR1 MNHEY, CDR2 SVGAGI. V trimming: 6 bases; J trimming: 4 bases; junction bases outside the gene matches: 7. CDR3 size: 15 residues. This CDR3 is CASRGSGTGYNEQFF. In nucleotides, the CDR3 is TGTGCCAGCAGGGGAAGCGGGACAGGGTACAATGAGCAGTTCTTC.

The V gene is TRBV4-2, the J gene TRBJ1-1, with 7 bases lining up with TRBD1. There are 17 residues in the CDR3. Losses at the gene ends were 1 base for V and 5 bases for J; bases not matched to a gene: 13. The germline gives CDR1 LGHNA, CDR2 YNFKEQ. Written as DNA, the CDR3 is TGTGCCAGCAGCCAAGCCGACAGGGAGGAGAGTGGGACTGAAGCTTTCTTT. Protein sequence: CASSQADREESGTEAFF.

J is TRBJ2-3 and V is TRBV30; D tentatively reads TRBD1 or TRBD2 (5 bases each). With 2 bases removed from V and 5 bases from J, the gap between germline ends came to 17 bases. Germline CDR1 is GTSNPN and CDR2 is SVGIG (reference sequence). The CDR3 length is 15 residues. This CDR3 reads CAWSHGTPGVDTQYF. DNA of the CDR3: TGTGCCTGGAGTCACGGGACCCCGGGTGTAGATACGCAGTATTTT.

The chain couples TRBV19 to TRBJ2-1; TRBD1 aligns across 11 bases. CDR3 length equals 15 residues. Trimming took 3 bases from V and 4 from J; bases not matched to a gene: 2. CDR1 and CDR2 from the germline V gene are LNHDA and SQIVND (reference sequence). CDR3 sequence: CASSIGTGGYNEQFF. As DNA, the CDR3 is TGTGCCAGTAGTATCGGGACAGGGGGATACAATGAGCAGTTCTTC. Drawing the rest from reference TRBV19 and TRBJ2-1, the complete variable domain is DGGITQSPKYLFRKEGQNVTLSCEQNLNHDAMYWYRQDPGQGLRLIYYSQIVNDFQKGDIAEGYSVSREKKESFPLTVTSAQKNPTAFYLCASSIGTGGYNEQFFGPGTRLTVL.

The gene calls are TRBV29-1 and TRBJ2-3, with unresolved D. V gave up 4 bases and J gave up 1 base, with 9 bases separating them. The CDR3 has 13 residues. The germline gives CDR1 SQVTM, CDR2 ANQGSEA. CDR3 sequence (DNA): TGCAGCGTTGGGGTTTTTCGCACAGATACGCAGTATTTT. As protein: CSVGVFRTDTQYF.

The chain joins TRBV5-8 to TRBJ1-2; no definite D call. CDR3 length: 14 amino acids. Trimming took off 1 base at V and 4 bases at J, with 11 bases between the two ends. The V gene's germline CDR1 is SGHTS and CDR2 YDEGEE. The CDR3, as DNA: TGTGCCAGCAGCTTGAACCGAGCTCTCTATGGCTACACCTTC. It encodes CASSLNRALYGYTF.

The chain combines TRBV6-5 with TRBJ1-2; D is uncertain. Germline V lookup: CDR1 MNHEY, CDR2 SVGAGI. Between the trimmed V and J ends, which lost 7 bases and 7 bases, there was a span of 16 bases. CDR3 length: 13 amino acids. CDR3 residues: CASTTPGDSGYTF. CDR3 sequence (DNA): TGTGCCAGCACTACACCGGGTGACTCTGGCTACACCTTC.

The V and J genes are TRBV10-3 and TRBJ1-1, with D hard to call. The V gene lost 0 bases and the J gene lost 7 bases, with 18 bases spanning the gap. Per germline, CDR1 ENHRY and CDR2 SYGVKD. The CDR3 loop spans 16 amino acids. The CDR3 DNA reads as TGTGCCATCAGTGAGTCGGGAGAGGACGGGGAATATGAAGCTTTCTTT. This codes for CAISESGEDGEYEAFF.

The chain recombines TRBV11-1 with TRBJ2-2, with a possible D match to TRBD2 (5 bases). Germline CDR1 is SGHAT and CDR2 is FQDESV (reference sequence). The CDR3 is 13 amino acids. V was shortened by 4 bases and J by 7 bases, with 10 bases between the two germline ends. The CDR3 nucleotides are TGTGCCAGCAGCTCTACTAGTAGCGGGGAGCTGTTTTTT. As protein: CASSSTSSGELFF.

This clone was observed a few times. The gene calls are TRBV13 and TRBJ2-5; weak D call: TRBD1 (5 bases). Germline-derived CDR1 and CDR2 are PRHDT and FYEKMQ (reference sequence). The germline V and J ends were trimmed by 5 bases and 3 bases, with 16 bases remaining between them. This CDR3 is 15 amino acids long. CDR3 amino acids: CASSPWGREEETQYF. The CDR3 DNA sequence: TGTGCCAGCAGCCCTTGGGGCAGGGAAGAAGAGACCCAGTACTTC.